A single sample gave rise to the 4 T cell receptor beta chains below, sequenced in a study of OX40 agonist ivuxolimab in advanced cancers. Assay used: immunoSEQ multiplex PCR; TCRdb lists only in-frame clones, some missing. The sample yields over 25,000 clones, roughly 80% seen once. Source: CD4+ or CD8+ T cells sorted from blood, taken in a trial of the OX40 agonist ivuxolimab. Source of these receptors: an adult with an advanced solid tumor such as melanoma, head and neck, liver or kidney cancer.

The chain is built from TRBV9 and TRBJ2-1; maybe TRBD1 (5 bases). Germline loops: CDR1 SGDLS, CDR2 YYNGEE. V gave up 4 bases and J gave up 5 bases, with 19 bases separating them. The CDR3 runs 16 residues. The CDR3 region is CASSTRAFQRDNEQFF. Here the CDR3 DNA reads TGTGCCAGCAGCACCAGGGCGTTCCAGCGCGACAATGAGCAGTTCTTC. Using reference TRBV9 and TRBJ2-1 for the parts outside the CDR3, the full variable domain is DSGVTQTPKHLITATGQRVTLRCSPRSGDLSVYWYQQSLDQGLQFLIQYYNGEERAKGNILERFSAQQFPDLHSELNLSSLELGDSALYFCASSTRAFQRDNEQFFGPGTRLTVL.

The chain couples TRBV7-9 to TRBJ1-5, with 8 bases fitting TRBD1. After removal of 6 bases from V and 6 bases from J, the junction contained 10 bases not matched to a gene. This CDR3 comprises 15 residues. CDR1 SEHNR and CDR2 FQNEAQ come from the germline V gene (reference sequence). The CDR3 is CASSSTTGVGQPQHF. The CDR3 DNA follows: TGTGCCAGCAGTAGTACGACAGGGGTAGGTCAGCCCCAGCATTTT.

V is TRBV19 and J is TRBJ2-7; 13 positions match TRBD2. This CDR3 has 17 amino acids. Germline trimming cut 3 bases from V and 2 bases from J; bases unmatched to any gene: 7. Germline CDR1 reads LNHDA; CDR2 reads SQIVND (reference sequence). CDR3 sequence (DNA): TGTGCCAGTAGTATCCTCGGGACTAGCGGGAACCCCTACGAGCAGTACTTC. This gives the protein CASSILGTSGNPYEQYF.

J is TRBJ2-7 and V is TRBV6-5, with D unclear. The CDR3 totals 15 residues. V dropped 6 bases and J dropped 5 bases, with 20 bases sitting between them. Germline CDR1 reads MNHEY; CDR2 reads SVGAGI. CDR3 sequence: CASREFKYGVDEQYF. CDR3 nucleotide sequence: TGTGCCAGCAGGGAATTCAAGTATGGGGTTGACGAGCAGTACTTC.